This T cell receptor beta chain was profiled in a study of cytomegalovirus exposure and HLA in healthy donors. For the study at large: Per a later analysis, the roughly 670 first-cohort and 120 or so validation repertoires shared one platform. Study-wide points: In a later analysis, first-cohort TCR clusters were found to tend to co-occur in the roughly 120 validation repertoires. Rare TCR sequences predominated, though certain public TCRs were found in many donors.

The table came from immunoSEQ multiplex PCR; TCRdb's copy has only in-frame clones and leaves some out. The sample includes about 140,000 clones, roughly 89% of them seen just once. V lost 3 bases to trimming and J lost 2 bases, with 5 bases between them. Germline V CDR1 and CDR2: SGHTA, FQGNSA. The CDR3 runs 13 residues. Note on this clone: As yet, its antigen is unknown.

Sequencing was done on a sample of PBMCs. The receptor was derived from a man aged 18 to 29 in good health and CMV-seropositive. The V gene is TRBV7-2, the J gene TRBJ1-5; D ambiguous. CDR3 residues: CASSFLGNQPQHF. In DNA, the CDR3 is TGTGCCAGCAGCTTCCTCGGCAATCAGCCCCAGCATTTT. The full variable domain, completed using reference TRBV7-2 and TRBJ1-5, is GAGVSQSPSNKVTEKGKDVELRCDPISGHTALYWYRQSLGQGLEFLIYFQGNSAPDKSGLPSDRFSAERTGGSVSTLTIQRTQQEDSAVYLCASSFLGNQPQHFGDGTRLSIL.